Below, one T cell receptor (beta chain) is given with its context. V was shortened by 3 bases and J by 2 bases, with 8 bases between the two germline ends. The CDR3 loop spans 12 amino acids. In germline, CDR1 is GTSNPN, CDR2 SVGIG (reference sequence). This specimen belongs to a study of cytomegalovirus exposure and HLA in healthy donors. In the study overall: Of the donors genotyped, 398 in all, 81% fell in the Caucasian-associated ancestry cluster.

PCR was performed using 60 Vbeta and 13 Jbeta primers. Assay: immunoSEQ multiplex PCR; the TCRdb copy retains only in-frame clones and omits some. In total, the table holds about 49,000 clones. The chain combines TRBV30 with TRBJ2-7, with TRBD1 as a possible D gene (6 bases). What was sequenced was PBMCs. The clonotype was recovered from a man between 18 and 29 years old in good health and CMV-seropositive. CDR3 amino acids: CAWRGDTYEQYF. CDR3 coding DNA: TGTGCCTGGAGGGGGGACACCTACGAGCAGTACTTC.